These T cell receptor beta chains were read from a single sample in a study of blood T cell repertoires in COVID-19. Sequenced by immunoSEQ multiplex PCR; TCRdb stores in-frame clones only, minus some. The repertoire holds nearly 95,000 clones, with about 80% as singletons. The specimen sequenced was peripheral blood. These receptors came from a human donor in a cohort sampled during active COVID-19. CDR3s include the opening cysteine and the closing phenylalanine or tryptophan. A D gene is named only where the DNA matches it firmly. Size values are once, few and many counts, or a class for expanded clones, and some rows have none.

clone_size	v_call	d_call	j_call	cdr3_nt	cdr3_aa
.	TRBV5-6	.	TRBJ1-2	TGTGCCAGCAGCTCCGATCAGACTAGGACGTTCTATGGCTACACCTTC	CASSSDQTRTFYGYTF
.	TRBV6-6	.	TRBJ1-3	TGTGCCAGCAGTTACTCGGCGGGGCTATCTGGAAACACCATATATTTT	CASSYSAGLSGNTIYF
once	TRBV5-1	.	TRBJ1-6	TGCGCCAGCAGCTTGGCCTCCGGGGGGGGTTCACCCCTCCACTTT	CASSLASGGGSPLHF
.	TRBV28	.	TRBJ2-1	TGTGCCAGCAGTTATGAGGGCTACTACAATGAGCAGTTCTTC	CASSYEGYYNEQFF
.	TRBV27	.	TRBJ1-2	TGTGCCACCCAGACAGTACCGGGCGGAGGCTACACCTTC	CATQTVPGGGYTF
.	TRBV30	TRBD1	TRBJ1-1	TGTGCCTGGAGTGTACGGGGAACAGGGGGCACTGAAGCTTTCTTT	CAWSVRGTGGTEAFF
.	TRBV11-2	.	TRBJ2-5	TGTGCCAGCAGCTCCGGGGGTGAGACCCAGTACTTC	CASSSGGETQYF
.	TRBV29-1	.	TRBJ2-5	TGCAGCGTTGGTCAGAACCAAGAGACCCAGTACTTC	CSVGQNQETQYF
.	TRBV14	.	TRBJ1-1	TGTGCCAGCAGCCCCTCCAGGGTGATTGAAGCTTTCTTT	CASSPSRVIEAFF
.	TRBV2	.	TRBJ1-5	TGTGCCAGCAGCCCACAGGAAAATCAGCCCCAGCATTTT	CASSPQENQPQHF
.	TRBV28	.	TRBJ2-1	TGTGCCAGCAGTTTATGGTCCCAGGGAAGCAATGAGCAGTTCTTC	CASSLWSQGSNEQFF
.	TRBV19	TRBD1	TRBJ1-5	TGTGCCAGTAGTATTGGACAGGCCAACAATCAGCCCCAGCATTTT	CASSIGQANNQPQHF
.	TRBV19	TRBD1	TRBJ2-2	TGTGCCAGTAGTATGTGGGACAGGGGACTGACTCTGAACACCGGGGAGCTGTTTTTT	CASSMWDRGLTLNTGELFF
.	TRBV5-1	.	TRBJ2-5	TGCGCCAGCAGCTTGGCCGCGTACCAAGAGACCCAGTACTTC	CASSLAAYQETQYF
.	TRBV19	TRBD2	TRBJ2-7	TGTGCCAGTAGTATTTCTAGCGGGCCCTACGAGCAGTACTTC	CASSISSGPYEQYF
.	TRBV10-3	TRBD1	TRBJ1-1	TGTGCCATCAGCGCCGAGGGGGCTGACACTGAAGCTTTCTTT	CAISAEGADTEAFF
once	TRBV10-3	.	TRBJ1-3	TGTGCCATCAGTAGCATGGGAAACACCATATATTTT	CAISSMGNTIYF
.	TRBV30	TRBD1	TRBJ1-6	TGTGCCTGGAGTGCATACCGGACAGGGGGTAATTCACCCCTCCACTTT	CAWSAYRTGGNSPLHF
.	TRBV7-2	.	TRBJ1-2	TGTGCCAGCAGCTTAGAAACAGGGTACTATGGCTACACCTTC	CASSLETGYYGYTF
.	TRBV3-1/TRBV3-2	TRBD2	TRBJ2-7	TGTGCCAGCAGCCCCTTGCGGGGGGGCTACGAGCAGTACTTC	CASSPLRGGYEQYF
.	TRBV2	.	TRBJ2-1	TGTGCCAGCAGCATGCTCGGTGGGAGAATTGAGCAGTTCTTC	CASSMLGGRIEQFF
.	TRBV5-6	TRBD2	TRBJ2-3	TGTGCCAGCAGCCCGGGACATTTAGCGGGAGTTAACACAGATACGCAGTATTTT	CASSPGHLAGVNTDTQYF
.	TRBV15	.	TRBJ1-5	TGTGCCACTGGGAGGTTTGACGGCAATCAGCCCCAGCATTTT	CATGRFDGNQPQHF
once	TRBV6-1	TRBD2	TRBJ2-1	TGTGCCAGCAGTGAAGCGGGGACTAGTACGTTCTTC	CASSEAGTSTFF
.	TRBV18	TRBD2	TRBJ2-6	TGTGCCAGCTCACCTGCGGGAGGGGCGCGAGGGGCCAACGTCCTGACTTTC	CASSPAGGARGANVLTF
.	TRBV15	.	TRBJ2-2	TGTGCCACCAGCGGATACAGTAACGCGAACACCGGGGAGCTGTTTTTT	CATSGYSNANTGELFF
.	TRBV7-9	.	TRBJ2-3	TGTGCCAGCAGCTTATTGACAGCCCGGACGACAGATACGCAGTATTTT	CASSLLTARTTDTQYF
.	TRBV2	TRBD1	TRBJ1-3	TGTGCCAGCACGGGACAGGGGGTGTACACCATATATTTT	CASTGQGVYTIYF
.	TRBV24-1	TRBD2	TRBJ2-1	TGTGCCACCAGTGACCCAGGGACTAGCGGGGGTTACGGAAAGCAGTTCTTC	CATSDPGTSGGYGKQFF
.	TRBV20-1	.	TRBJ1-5	TGCAGTGCTAGTATCCCCCAGGGCTATAGCAATCAGCCCCAGCATTTT	CSASIPQGYSNQPQHF
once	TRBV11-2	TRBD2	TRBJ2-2	TGTGCCAGCAGCTTTCGGGTGGGACTAGCGGCCACCGGGGAGCTGTTTTTT	CASSFRVGLAATGELFF
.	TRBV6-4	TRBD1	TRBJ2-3	TGTGCCAGCAGAAGGACAGGTGGCACAGATACGCAGTATTTT	CASRRTGGTDTQYF
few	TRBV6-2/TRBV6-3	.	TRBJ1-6	TGTGCCAGCAGTTCCCTCCACGGGCAGGGAAATTCACCCCTCCACTTT	CASSSLHGQGNSPLHF
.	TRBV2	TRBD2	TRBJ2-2	TGTGCCAGCAGTTATAGCGGGAGGGGGACCGGGGAGCTGTTTTTT	CASSYSGRGTGELFF
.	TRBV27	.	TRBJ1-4	TGTGCCAGTAGGGGGACACTAAATGAAAAACTGTTTTTT	CASRGTLNEKLFF
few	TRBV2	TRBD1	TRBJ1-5	TGTGCCAGCAAGGGGACAGATCAGCCCCAGCATTTT	CASKGTDQPQHF
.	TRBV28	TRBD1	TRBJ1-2	TGTGCCAGCAGGCCGACAATAAACCGGGACAGGGACTATGGCTACACCTTC	CASRPTINRDRDYGYTF
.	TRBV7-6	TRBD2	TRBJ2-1	TGTGCCAGCAGCCAAGCGGGATTACCTGACAATGAGCAGTTCTTC	CASSQAGLPDNEQFF
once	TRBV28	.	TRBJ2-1	TGTGCCAGCAGTTCGGGCGGGGCGTCGGTGCAGTTCTTC	CASSSGGASVQFF
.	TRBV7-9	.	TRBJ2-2	TGTGCCAGCAGTAGACAGGAGAACACCGGGGAGCTGTTTTTT	CASSRQENTGELFF
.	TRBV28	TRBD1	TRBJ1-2	TGTGCCAGCAGCCAGGGACAGTTCTATGGCTACACCTTC	CASSQGQFYGYTF
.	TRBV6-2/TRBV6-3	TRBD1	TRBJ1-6	TGTGCCAGCAGCTTACCTCGGACAGGGTTGACTTCACCCCTCCACTTT	CASSLPRTGLTSPLHF
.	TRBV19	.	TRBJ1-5	TGTGCCAGTAGTATGAGGGGGGGGCAGCCCCAGCATTTT	CASSMRGGQPQHF
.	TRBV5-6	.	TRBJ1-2	TGTGCCAGCAGCTTTGGACTTCCTGGGCATGGCTACACCTTC	CASSFGLPGHGYTF
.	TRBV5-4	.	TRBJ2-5	TGTGCCAGCAGCTTAAAGCTCGAAGAGACCCAGTACTTC	CASSLKLEETQYF
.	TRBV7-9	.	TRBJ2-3	TGTGCCAGCAGCTTAGCTAGCGCAGATACGCAGTATTTT	CASSLASADTQYF
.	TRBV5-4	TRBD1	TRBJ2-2	TGTGCCAGCAGCTTAGGGACAGTTGTGAACACCGGGGAGCTGTTTTTT	CASSLGTVVNTGELFF
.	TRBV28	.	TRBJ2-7	TGTGCCAGCAGTTTAAACAGGTACGAGCAGTACTTC	CASSLNRYEQYF